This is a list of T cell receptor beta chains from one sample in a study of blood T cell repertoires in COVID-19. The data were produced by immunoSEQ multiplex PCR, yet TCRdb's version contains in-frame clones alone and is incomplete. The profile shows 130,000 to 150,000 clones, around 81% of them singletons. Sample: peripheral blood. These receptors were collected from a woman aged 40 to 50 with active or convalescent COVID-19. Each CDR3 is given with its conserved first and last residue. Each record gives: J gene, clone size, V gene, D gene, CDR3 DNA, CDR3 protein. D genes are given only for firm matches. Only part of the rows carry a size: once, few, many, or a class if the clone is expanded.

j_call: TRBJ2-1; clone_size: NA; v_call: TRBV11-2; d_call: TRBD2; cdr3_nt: TGTGCCAGCAGCCCAGAGATAGCGGGAGGGCGGCATGAGCAGTTCTTC; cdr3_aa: CASSPEIAGGRHEQFF
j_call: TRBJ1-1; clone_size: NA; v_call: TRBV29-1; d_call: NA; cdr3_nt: TGCAGCTCCTCAGAGAGAGCGTTTATGAACACTGAAGCTTTCTTT; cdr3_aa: CSSSERAFMNTEAFF
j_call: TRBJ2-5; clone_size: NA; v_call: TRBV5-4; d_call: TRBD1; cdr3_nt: TGTGCCAGCAGCAACGGGGACAGGGGGCACCTCACCCAAGAGACCCAGTACTTC; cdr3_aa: CASSNGDRGHLTQETQYF
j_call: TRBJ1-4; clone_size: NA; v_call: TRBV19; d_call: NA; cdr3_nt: TGTGCCAGTAGTCCCGGGGGGCTACTTGAACTGTTTTTT; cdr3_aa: CASSPGGLLELFF
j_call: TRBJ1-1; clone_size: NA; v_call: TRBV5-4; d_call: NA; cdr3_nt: TGTGCCAGCAGCTTGGCCAGACGGGACACTGAAGCTTTCTTT; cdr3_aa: CASSLARRDTEAFF
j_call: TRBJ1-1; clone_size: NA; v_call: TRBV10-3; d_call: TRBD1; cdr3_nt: TGTGCCATCGCACGGGACAGCCAGAACACTGAAGCTTTCTTT; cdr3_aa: CAIARDSQNTEAFF
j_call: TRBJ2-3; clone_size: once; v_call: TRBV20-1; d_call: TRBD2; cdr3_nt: TGCAGTGCTAGTATGGTAGCGGGACCCCCGGCGGATACGCAGTATTTT; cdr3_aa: CSASMVAGPPADTQYF
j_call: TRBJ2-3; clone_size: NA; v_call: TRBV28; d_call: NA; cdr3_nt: TGTGCCAGCAGTGAGGTGGATACGCAGTATTTT; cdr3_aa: CASSEVDTQYF
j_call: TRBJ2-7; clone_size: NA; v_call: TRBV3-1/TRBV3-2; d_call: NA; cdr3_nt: TGTGCCAGCAGCCAAGGAAGTGGGCCCTACGAGCAGTACTTC; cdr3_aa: CASSQGSGPYEQYF
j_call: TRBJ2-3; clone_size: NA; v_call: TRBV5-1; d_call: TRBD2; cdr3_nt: TGCGCCAGCAGCCCAGCGGGACTAACAATGGGGGGGTGGGCAGATACGCAGTATTTT; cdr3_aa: CASSPAGLTMGGWADTQYF
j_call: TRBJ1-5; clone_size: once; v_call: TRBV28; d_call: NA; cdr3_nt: TGTGCCAGCAGTGCGAGGGAGGGCAATCAGCCCCAGCATTTT; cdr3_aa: CASSAREGNQPQHF
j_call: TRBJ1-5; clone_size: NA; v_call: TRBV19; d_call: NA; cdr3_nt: TGTGCCAGCAGGACAGAGTATAGCAATCAGCCCCAGCATTTT; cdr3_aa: CASRTEYSNQPQHF
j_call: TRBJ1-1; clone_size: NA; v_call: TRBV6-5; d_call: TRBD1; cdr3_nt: TGTGCCAGCAGTTACACGGGACAGGGAGTTGAAGCTTTCTTT; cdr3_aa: CASSYTGQGVEAFF
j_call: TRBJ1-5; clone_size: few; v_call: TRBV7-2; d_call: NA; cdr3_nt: TGTGCCAGCAGCTTAGAAGCGTATAGCAATCAGCCCCAGCATTTT; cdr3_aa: CASSLEAYSNQPQHF
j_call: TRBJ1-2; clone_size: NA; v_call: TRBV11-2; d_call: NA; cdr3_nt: TGTGCCAGCAGCTCGACTCAGGGATTCAGCGGCTACACCTTC; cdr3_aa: CASSSTQGFSGYTF
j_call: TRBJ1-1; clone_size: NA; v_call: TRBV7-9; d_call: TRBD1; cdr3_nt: TGTGCCAGCAGCTTCCGGACAGGAAGGAACACTGAAGCTTTCTTT; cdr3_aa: CASSFRTGRNTEAFF
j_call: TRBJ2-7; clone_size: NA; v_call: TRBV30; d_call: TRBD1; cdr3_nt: TGTGCCTGGAGTGTGTTTGGGACAGGGGGCGAGCAGTACTTC; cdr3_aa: CAWSVFGTGGEQYF
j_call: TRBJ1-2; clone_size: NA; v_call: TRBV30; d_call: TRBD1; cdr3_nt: TGTGCCTGGAAGAGCTGGGACAGCCAATTTAACTATGGCTACACCTTC; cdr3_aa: CAWKSWDSQFNYGYTF
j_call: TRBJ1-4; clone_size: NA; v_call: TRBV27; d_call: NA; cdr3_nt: TGTGCCAGCAGTTTAACTAATAGGCAGGAAAAACTGTTTTTT; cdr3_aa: CASSLTNRQEKLFF
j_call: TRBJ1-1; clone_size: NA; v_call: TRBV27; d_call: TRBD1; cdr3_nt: TGTGCCAGCAGTTCGGGACAGGGGGCTTACACTGAAGCTTTCTTT; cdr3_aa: CASSSGQGAYTEAFF
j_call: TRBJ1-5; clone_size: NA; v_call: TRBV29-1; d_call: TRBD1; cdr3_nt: TGCAGCGTGGCCACAGGGGTCAATCAGCCCCAGCATTTT; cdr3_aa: CSVATGVNQPQHF
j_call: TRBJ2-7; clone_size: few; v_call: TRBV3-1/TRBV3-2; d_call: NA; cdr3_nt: TGTGCCAGCAGCACAACGACTGGCGAGCAGTACTTC; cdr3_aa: CASSTTTGEQYF
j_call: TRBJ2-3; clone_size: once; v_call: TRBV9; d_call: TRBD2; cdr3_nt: TGTGCCAGCAGCGTTAGCGGGGGGAGCACAGATACGCAGTATTTT; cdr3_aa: CASSVSGGSTDTQYF
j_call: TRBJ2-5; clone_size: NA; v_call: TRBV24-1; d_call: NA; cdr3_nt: TGTGCCACCAGTGATCCACCCCGTTACAGGGAAGGAGGATCAGAGACCCAGTACTTC; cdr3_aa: CATSDPPRYREGGSETQYF
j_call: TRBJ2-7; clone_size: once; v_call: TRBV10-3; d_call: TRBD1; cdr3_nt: TGTGCCAGCCAGACAGGGTCGTCCTACGAGCAGTACTTC; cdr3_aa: CASQTGSSYEQYF
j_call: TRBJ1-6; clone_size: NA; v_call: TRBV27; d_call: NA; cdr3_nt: TGTGCCAGCAGAATAATACACGGGGGGTTCAATTCACCCCTCCACTTT; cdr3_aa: CASRIIHGGFNSPLHF
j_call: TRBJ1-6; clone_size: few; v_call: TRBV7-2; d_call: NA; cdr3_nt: TGTGCCAGCAGCTTAGCCCCTAGGAATTCACCCCTCCACTTT; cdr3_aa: CASSLAPRNSPLHF
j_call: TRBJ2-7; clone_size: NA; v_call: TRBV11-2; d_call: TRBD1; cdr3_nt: TGTGCCAGCAGCTTAGGACAGGGCCAGGGCGAGCAGTACTTC; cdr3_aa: CASSLGQGQGEQYF
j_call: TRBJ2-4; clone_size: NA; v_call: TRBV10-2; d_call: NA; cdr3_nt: TGCGCCAGCAGTGAGTCTGGCCGAGCCAAAAACATTCAGTACTTC; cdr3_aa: CASSESGRAKNIQYF
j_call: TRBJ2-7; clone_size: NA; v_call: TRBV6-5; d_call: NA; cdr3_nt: TGTGCCAGCAGTTCACCACGGGACTCCTACGAGCAGTACTTC; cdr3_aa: CASSSPRDSYEQYF
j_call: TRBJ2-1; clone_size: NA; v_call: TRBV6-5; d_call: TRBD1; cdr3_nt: TGTGCCAGCAGTTACTCCGGGACAGGGGGGCTCAATGAGCAGTTCTTC; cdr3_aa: CASSYSGTGGLNEQFF
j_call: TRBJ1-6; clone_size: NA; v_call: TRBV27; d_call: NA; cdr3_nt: TGTGCCAGCAGTTTAATGAGAAGCTCCTATAATTCACCCCTCCACTTT; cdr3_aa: CASSLMRSSYNSPLHF
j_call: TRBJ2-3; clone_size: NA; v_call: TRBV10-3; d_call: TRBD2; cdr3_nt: TGTGCCACCACCCCGGGACTAGCGGGATCAGATACGCAGTATTTT; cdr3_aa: CATTPGLAGSDTQYF
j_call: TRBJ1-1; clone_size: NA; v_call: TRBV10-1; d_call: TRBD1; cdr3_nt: TGCGCCAGCACCCTACGGGACAGGGGCCGGAACACTGAAGCTTTCTTT; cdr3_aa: CASTLRDRGRNTEAFF
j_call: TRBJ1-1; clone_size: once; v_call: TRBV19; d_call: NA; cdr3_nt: TGTGCCAGTAGTATAGCTCCGGGAACTGAAGCTTTCTTT; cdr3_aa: CASSIAPGTEAFF
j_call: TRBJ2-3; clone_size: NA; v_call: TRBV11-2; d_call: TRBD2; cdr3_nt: TGTGCCAGCAGCCCCGGACAGCGGGGGGCAGATACGCAGTATTTT; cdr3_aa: CASSPGQRGADTQYF
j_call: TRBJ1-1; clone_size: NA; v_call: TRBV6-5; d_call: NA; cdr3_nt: TGTGCCAGCAGGAGAGATCTGAACACTGAAGCTTTCTTT; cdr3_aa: CASRRDLNTEAFF
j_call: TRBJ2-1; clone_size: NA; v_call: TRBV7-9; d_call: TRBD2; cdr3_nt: TGTGCCAGCAGCTTATCCCGGGGGGTAAACAATGAGCAGTTCTTC; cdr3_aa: CASSLSRGVNNEQFF
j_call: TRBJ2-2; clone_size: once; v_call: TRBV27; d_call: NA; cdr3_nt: TGTGCCAGCAGTTTATCCAACGGGGGAAGGAACACCGGGGAGCTGTTTTTT; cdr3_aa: CASSLSNGGRNTGELFF
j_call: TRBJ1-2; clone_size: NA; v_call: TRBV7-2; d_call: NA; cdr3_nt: TGTGCCAGCAGCCCCCGCCGGGGGGCATGGGGCTACACCTTC; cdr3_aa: CASSPRRGAWGYTF
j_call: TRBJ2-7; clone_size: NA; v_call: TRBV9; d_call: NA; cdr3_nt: TGTGCCAGCAGCCTCAGGGGAGCGCGGACACCCTACGAGCAGTACTTC; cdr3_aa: CASSLRGARTPYEQYF